These T cell receptor beta chains were read from a single sample in a study of yellow fever vaccine responses in identical twins. TCRdb re-analysed the RT-PCR reads in MiXCR, keeping a single row per CDR3 protein. The sample holds more than 15,000 distinct CDR3 sequences, 65% to 85% seen once. Sequencing used T cells from blood (PBMCs), unsorted or a sorted subset (not recorded which), obtained before or after yellow fever vaccination (not recorded which). Receptors were obtained from a woman in her late teens or twenties who received the yellow fever vaccine. Both conserved end residues are part of each CDR3.

CDR3aa: CASSDGTRRGQPQHF; v_gene: TRBV2; j_gene: TRBJ1-5
CDR3aa: CASMGENSPLHF; v_gene: TRBV6-1; j_gene: TRBJ1-6
CDR3aa: CASSLEYGKQYF; v_gene: TRBV12-3/TRBV12-4; j_gene: TRBJ2-7
CDR3aa: CASTPDGLAQYF; v_gene: TRBV12-3/TRBV12-4; j_gene: TRBJ2-5
CDR3aa: CASSRFGGNPEKLFF; v_gene: TRBV6-1; j_gene: TRBJ1-4
CDR3aa: CASMAGAALREPQHF; v_gene: TRBV28; j_gene: TRBJ1-5
CDR3aa: CASSSPDRGSYEQYF; v_gene: TRBV11-1; j_gene: TRBJ2-7
CDR3aa: CASSMLVGGSLNTGELFF; v_gene: TRBV13; j_gene: TRBJ2-2
CDR3aa: CASSWSTGGNEQFF; v_gene: TRBV11-3; j_gene: TRBJ2-1
CDR3aa: CASGGVEQFF; v_gene: TRBV2; j_gene: TRBJ2-1
CDR3aa: CAISGTQGSYEQYF; v_gene: TRBV10-3; j_gene: TRBJ2-7
CDR3aa: CASSSLAGVSSYEQYF; v_gene: TRBV18; j_gene: TRBJ2-7
CDR3aa: CASSLSGQSDSPLHF; v_gene: TRBV5-1; j_gene: TRBJ1-6
CDR3aa: CASSPKAGSSYEQYF; v_gene: TRBV25-1; j_gene: TRBJ2-7
CDR3aa: CASMEGAEQFF; v_gene: TRBV25-1; j_gene: TRBJ2-1
CDR3aa: CSVEVQSGSYEQYF; v_gene: TRBV29-1; j_gene: TRBJ2-7
CDR3aa: CASSLSGLAVFDEQFF; v_gene: TRBV7-2; j_gene: TRBJ2-1
CDR3aa: CASSPGTVSTNEQFF; v_gene: TRBV11-3; j_gene: TRBJ2-1
CDR3aa: CASSVGPTSADTQYF; v_gene: TRBV18; j_gene: TRBJ2-3
CDR3aa: CASSRGGAPLQETQYF; v_gene: TRBV5-4; j_gene: TRBJ2-5
CDR3aa: CASSWDTSNTEAFF; v_gene: TRBV11-1; j_gene: TRBJ1-1
CDR3aa: CSAPRPGLDYEQYF; v_gene: TRBV20-1; j_gene: TRBJ2-7
CDR3aa: CAIRSALTGLYGYTF; v_gene: TRBV10-3; j_gene: TRBJ1-2